Below are 8 T cell receptor beta chains sequenced from a single sample in a study of radiation and T cells in renal cell carcinoma. As for time point: baseline pretreatment blood. Treatment indicated: 15 Gy SBRT to primary tumor, nephrectomy 4 weeks later. Clones were sequenced by immunoSEQ multiplex PCR, and TCRdb holds only the in-frame ones, with some missing. Counted here are over 120,000 clones, around nine tenths occurring once; the ten biggest clones make up around 13%. Sequences were derived from blood, sampled from a patient whose treatment included radiotherapy and nephrectomy. Receptors originate from a woman between 50 and 59 years old with renal cell carcinoma.

This clone was recorded once. The chain uses TRBV6-6 and TRBJ1-2; 7 nucleotides agree with TRBD1. This CDR3 contains 13 residues. Germline lookup yields CDR1 MNHNY and CDR2 SVGAGI (reference sequence). The CDR3 sequence is CAAGTDLSGGYTF. CDR3 in DNA: TGTGCGGCGGGGACAGACCTTTCAGGGGGCTACACCTTC.

The chain is built from TRBV11-2 and TRBJ2-7, with a possible D match to TRBD1 (6 bases). The germline gives CDR1 SGHAT, CDR2 FQNNGV. The V end lost 1 base, the J end lost 1 base, and 14 bases lay between the germline ends. This CDR3 is built from 16 residues. For the CDR3, the DNA is TGTGCCAGCAGCTTAGTGGCCAGGGGACCATCCTACGAGCAGTACTTC. Translation gives CASSLVARGPSYEQYF.

The rearrangement joins TRBV19 to TRBJ1-5, with D perhaps matching TRBD1 (5 bases). CDR1 is LNHDA, CDR2 SQIVND, per germline (reference sequence). Trimming left V 5 bases short and J 0 bases short, with 11 bases between. There are 15 residues in the CDR3. The CDR3 reads CASSSKGFSNQPQHF. In DNA, the CDR3 is TGTGCCAGTAGTTCGAAGGGGTTTAGCAATCAGCCCCAGCATTTT.

J is TRBJ2-5 and V is TRBV4-1; 8 nucleotides align to TRBD2. V trimming: 2 bases; J trimming: 4 bases; junction bases outside the gene matches: 12. Germline values: CDR1 MGHRA, CDR2 YSYEKL. The CDR3 is 17 residues long. The CDR3 DNA reads as TGCGCCAGCAGCCAATTGTTGGCGGGGGGCCTCCTAGAGACCCAGTACTTC. This sequence encodes CASSQLLAGGLLETQYF.

This clone was seen once. The chain recombines TRBV11-1 with TRBJ1-2; D not resolved. Looked up from germline, CDR1 is SGHAT and CDR2 is FQDESV (reference sequence). This CDR3 is built from 13 residues. Trimming stripped 1 base from V and 4 bases from J, with 7 bases between. Here the CDR3 DNA reads TGTGCCAGCAGCTTAGAGGCCGGCTATGGCTACACCTTC. It encodes CASSLEAGYGYTF. Full variable domain (remainder filled in from reference TRBV11-1 and TRBJ1-2): EAEVAQSPRYKITEKSQAVAFWCDPISGHATLYWYRQILGQGPELLVQFQDESVVDDSQLPKDRFSAERLKGVDSTLKIQPAELGDSAMYLCASSLEAGYGYTFGSGTRLTVV.

This clone appeared once. The J gene is TRBJ1-1, the V gene TRBV25-1, with 7 positions matching TRBD1. Trimming took 6 bases from V and 5 from J; bases not matched to a gene: 12. Looked up from germline, CDR1 is MGHDK and CDR2 is SYGVNS. The CDR3 totals 15 residues. The CDR3 DNA reads as TGTGCCAGCAGCGGACTCAGGGGGTTTAAAACTGAAGCTTTCTTT. Its protein product is CASSGLRGFKTEAFF.

The chain carries TRBV9 and TRBJ2-7; D tentatively reads TRBD1 or TRBD2 (6 bases each). This CDR3 is 14 amino acids long. Looked up from germline, CDR1 is SGDLS and CDR2 is YYNGEE. V shed 7 bases and J shed 0 bases, with 14 bases lying between them. This chain's CDR3 is CASGGPSSSYEQYF. The CDR3 DNA reads TGTGCCAGCGGGGGGCCGAGCAGCTCCTACGAGCAGTACTTC.

The V gene is TRBV11-3, the J gene TRBJ1-4; D possibly corresponds to TRBD1 (5 bases). The germline V and J ends were trimmed by 9 bases and 0 bases, with 14 bases remaining between them. Per germline, CDR1 SGHNT and CDR2 YENEEA. This CDR3 contains 15 residues. CDR3 nucleotide sequence: TGTGCCAGGATTCAAGACAGCCCAACTAATGAAAAACTGTTTTTT. Amino acid sequence: CARIQDSPTNEKLFF.